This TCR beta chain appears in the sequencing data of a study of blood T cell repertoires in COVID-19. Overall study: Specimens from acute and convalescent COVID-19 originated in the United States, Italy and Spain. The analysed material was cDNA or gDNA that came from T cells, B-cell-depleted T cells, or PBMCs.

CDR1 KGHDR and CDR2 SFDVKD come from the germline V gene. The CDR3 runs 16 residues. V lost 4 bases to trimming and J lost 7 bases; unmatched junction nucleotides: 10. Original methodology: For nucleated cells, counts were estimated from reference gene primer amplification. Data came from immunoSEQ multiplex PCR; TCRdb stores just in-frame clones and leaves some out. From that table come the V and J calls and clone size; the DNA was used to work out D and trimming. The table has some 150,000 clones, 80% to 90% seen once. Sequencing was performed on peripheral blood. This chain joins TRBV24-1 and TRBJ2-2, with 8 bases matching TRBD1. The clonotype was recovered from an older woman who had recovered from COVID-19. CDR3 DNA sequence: TGTGCCACCAGTGACCGCCGGACAGGGAAGGACGGGGAGCTGTTTTTT. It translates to CATSDRRTGKDGELFF.